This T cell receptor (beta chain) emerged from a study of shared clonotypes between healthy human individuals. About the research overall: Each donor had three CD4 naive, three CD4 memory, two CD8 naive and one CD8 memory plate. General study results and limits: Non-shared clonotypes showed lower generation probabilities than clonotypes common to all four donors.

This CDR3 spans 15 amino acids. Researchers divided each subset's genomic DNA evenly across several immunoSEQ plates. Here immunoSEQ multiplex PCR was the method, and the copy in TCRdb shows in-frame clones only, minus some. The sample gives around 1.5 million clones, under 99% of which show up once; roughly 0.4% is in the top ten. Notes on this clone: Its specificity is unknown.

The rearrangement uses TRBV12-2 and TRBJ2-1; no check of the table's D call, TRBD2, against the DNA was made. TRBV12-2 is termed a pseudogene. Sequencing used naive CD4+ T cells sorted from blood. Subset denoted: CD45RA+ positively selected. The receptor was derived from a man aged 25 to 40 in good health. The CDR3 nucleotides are TGTGCAAGTCGCTTCTCTAGCGGGTATTACAATGAGCAGTTCTTC. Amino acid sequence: CASRFSSGYYNEQFF.